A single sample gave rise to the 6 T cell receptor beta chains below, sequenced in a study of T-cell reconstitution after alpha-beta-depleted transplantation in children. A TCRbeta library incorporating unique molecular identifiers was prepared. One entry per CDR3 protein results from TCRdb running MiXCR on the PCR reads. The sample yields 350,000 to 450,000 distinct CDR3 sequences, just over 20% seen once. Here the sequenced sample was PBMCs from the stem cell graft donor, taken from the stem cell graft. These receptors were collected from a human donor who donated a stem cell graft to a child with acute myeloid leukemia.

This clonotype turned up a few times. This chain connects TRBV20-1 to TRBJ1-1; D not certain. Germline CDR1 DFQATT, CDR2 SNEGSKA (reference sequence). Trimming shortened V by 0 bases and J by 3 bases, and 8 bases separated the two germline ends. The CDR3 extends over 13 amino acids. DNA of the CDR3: TGCAGTGCTAGAGATGAGGCGGACACTGAAGCTTTCTTT. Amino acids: CSARDEADTEAFF.

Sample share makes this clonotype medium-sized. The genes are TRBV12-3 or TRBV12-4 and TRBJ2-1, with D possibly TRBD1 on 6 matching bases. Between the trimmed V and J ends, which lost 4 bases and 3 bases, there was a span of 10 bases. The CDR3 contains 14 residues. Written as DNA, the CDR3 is TGTGCCAGCAGTTCCGCGACAGGCTACAATGAGCAGTTCTTC. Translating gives CASSSATGYNEQFF.

The CDR3 DNA is TGTGCCATCAGTGAGTCCGCGTCCCTAGCGGGAGTGGATGAGCAGTTCTTC. It codes for CAISESASLAGVDEQFF. The rearrangement joins TRBV10-3 to TRBJ2-1; 10 bases are a match to TRBD2. In germline, CDR1 is ENHRY, CDR2 SYGVKD. CDR3 length equals 17 residues. Germline trimming cut 0 bases from V and 8 bases from J; bases unmatched to any gene: 10.

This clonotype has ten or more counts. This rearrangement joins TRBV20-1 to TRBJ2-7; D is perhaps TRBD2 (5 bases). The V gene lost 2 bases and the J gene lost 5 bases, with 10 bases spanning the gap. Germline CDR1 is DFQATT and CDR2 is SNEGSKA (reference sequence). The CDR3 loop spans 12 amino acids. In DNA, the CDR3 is TGCAGTGCTAGAAAGGGAGTCCACGAGCAGTACTTC. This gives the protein CSARKGVHEQYF.

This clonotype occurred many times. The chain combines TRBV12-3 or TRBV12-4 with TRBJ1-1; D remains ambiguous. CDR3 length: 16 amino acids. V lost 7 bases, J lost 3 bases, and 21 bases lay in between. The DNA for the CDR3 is TGTGCCAGCAACCCACCCGGCTCGGGGTTTCACACTGAAGCTTTCTTT. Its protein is CASNPPGSGFHTEAFF.

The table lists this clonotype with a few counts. CDR3 protein: CASSFWLNEQFF. CDR3 coding DNA: TGTGCCAGCAGCTTCTGGCTGAATGAGCAGTTCTTC. V gene TRBV7-9 combines with J gene TRBJ2-1; D is undetermined. V lost 3 bases and J lost 7, with 7 bases in between. This CDR3 spans 12 amino acids. Germline lookup yields CDR1 SEHNR and CDR2 FQNEAQ (reference sequence).